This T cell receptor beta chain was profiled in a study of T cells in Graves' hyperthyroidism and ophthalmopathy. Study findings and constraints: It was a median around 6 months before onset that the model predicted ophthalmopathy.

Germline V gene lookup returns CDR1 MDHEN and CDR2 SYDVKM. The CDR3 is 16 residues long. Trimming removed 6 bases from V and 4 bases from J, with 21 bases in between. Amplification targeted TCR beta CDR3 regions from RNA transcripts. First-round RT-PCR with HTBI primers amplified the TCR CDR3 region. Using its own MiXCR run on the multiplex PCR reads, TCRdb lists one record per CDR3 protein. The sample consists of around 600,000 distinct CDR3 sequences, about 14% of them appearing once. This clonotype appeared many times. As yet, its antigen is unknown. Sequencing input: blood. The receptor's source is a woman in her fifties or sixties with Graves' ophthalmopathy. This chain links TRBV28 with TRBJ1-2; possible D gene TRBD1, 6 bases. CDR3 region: CASSYLRRDKPYGYTF. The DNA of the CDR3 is TGTGCCAGCAGCTACCTTCGCCGGGACAAACCCTATGGCTACACCTTC.